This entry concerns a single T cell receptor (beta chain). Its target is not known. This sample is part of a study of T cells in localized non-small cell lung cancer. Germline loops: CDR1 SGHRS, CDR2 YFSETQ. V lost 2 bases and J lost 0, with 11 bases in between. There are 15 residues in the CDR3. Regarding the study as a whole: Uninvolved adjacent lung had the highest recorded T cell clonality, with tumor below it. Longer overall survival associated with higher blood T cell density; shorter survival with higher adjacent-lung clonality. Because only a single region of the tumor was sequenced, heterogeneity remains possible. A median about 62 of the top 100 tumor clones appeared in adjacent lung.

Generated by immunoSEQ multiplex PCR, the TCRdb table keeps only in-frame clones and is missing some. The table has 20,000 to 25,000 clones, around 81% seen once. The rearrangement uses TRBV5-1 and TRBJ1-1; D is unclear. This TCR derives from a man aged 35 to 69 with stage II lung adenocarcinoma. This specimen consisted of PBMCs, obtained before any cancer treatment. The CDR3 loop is CASSLDGRVNTEAFF. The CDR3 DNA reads TGCGCCAGCAGCTTAGATGGGCGGGTGAACACTGAAGCTTTCTTT.